This T cell receptor beta chain stems from a study of PD-1 blockade in classical Hodgkin lymphoma. Findings and caveats of the study: Only CD4+ TCR diversity, not CD8+, had risen significantly by C4D1. Compared with healthy donors, newly diagnosed patients reportedly showed lower baseline TCR diversity.

Every single patient, without exception, relapsed after autologous stem cell transplantation, and brentuximab vedotin exposure varied. A word on this clone: As yet, its antigen is unknown.

The assay was immunoSEQ multiplex PCR, and TCRdb's table has in-frame clones only and misses some. The sample records about 40,000 clones, over 65% being singletons. Sequencing used peripheral blood mononuclear cells (PBMCs), obtained at baseline. This TCR was recovered from a human donor with classical Hodgkin lymphoma.

The CDR3 here is CSVGGRGYTF. The CDR3 coding sequence is TGCAGCGTTGGAGGGCGCGGCTACACCTTC. This chain joins TRBV29-1 and TRBJ1-2; D is ambiguous. The CDR3 runs to 10 residues. Germline-derived CDR1 and CDR2 are SQVTM and ANQGSEA. Trimming stripped 4 bases from V and 8 bases from J, with 8 bases between. The whole variable domain, filled in from reference TRBV29-1 and TRBJ1-2, reads SAVISQKPSRDICQRGTSLTIQCQVDSQVTMMFWYRQQPGQSLTLIATANQGSEATYESGFVIDKFPISRPNLTFSTLTVSNMSPEDSSIYLCSVGGRGYTFGSGTRLTVV.